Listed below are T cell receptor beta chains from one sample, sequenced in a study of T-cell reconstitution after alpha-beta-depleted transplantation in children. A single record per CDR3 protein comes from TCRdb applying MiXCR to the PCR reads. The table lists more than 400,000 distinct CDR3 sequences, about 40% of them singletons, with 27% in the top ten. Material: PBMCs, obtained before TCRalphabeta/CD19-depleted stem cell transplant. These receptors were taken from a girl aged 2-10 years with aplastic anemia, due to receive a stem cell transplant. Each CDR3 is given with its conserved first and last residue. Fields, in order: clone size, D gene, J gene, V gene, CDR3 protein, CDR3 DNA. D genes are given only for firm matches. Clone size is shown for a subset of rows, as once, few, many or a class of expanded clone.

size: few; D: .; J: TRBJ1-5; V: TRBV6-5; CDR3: CASSYSGHNQPQHF; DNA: TGTGCCAGCAGTTACTCGGGGCACAATCAGCCCCAGCATTTT
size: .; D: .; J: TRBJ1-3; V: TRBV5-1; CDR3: CASRDGSSGNTIYF; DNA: TGCGCCAGCCGCGACGGGAGCTCTGGAAACACCATATATTTT
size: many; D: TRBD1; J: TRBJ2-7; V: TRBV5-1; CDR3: CASSTATGGGQYEQYF; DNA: TGCGCCAGCAGCACGGCGACAGGGGGCGGGCAATACGAGCAGTACTTC
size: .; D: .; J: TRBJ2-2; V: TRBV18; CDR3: CASSRPLQGNTGELFF; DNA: TGTGCCAGCTCACGACCATTACAGGGGAACACCGGGGAGCTGTTTTTT
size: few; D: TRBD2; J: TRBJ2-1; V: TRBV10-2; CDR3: CASSEFSGSFSEQFF; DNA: TGCGCCAGCAGTGAGTTTAGCGGGAGCTTCAGTGAGCAGTTCTTC
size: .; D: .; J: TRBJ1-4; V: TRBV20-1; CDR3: CSARDSGGYEKLFF; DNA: TGCAGTGCTAGAGATTCCGGGGGTTATGAAAAACTGTTTTTT
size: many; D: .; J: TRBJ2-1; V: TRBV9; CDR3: CASSAGQGGNEQFF; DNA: TGTGCCAGCAGCGCTGGACAGGGAGGGAATGAGCAGTTCTTC
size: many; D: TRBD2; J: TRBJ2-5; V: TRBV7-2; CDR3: CASSRAGTYLPQYF; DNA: TGTGCCAGCAGTAGAGCGGGGACGTACTTGCCCCAGTACTTC
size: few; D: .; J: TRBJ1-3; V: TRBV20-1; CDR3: CSARDSQPSGNTIYF; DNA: TGCAGTGCTAGAGATTCCCAGCCCTCTGGAAACACCATATATTTT
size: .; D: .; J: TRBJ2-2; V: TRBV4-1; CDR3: CASSPRTETGELFF; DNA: TGCGCCAGCAGCCCCCGGACAGAGACCGGGGAGCTGTTTTTT
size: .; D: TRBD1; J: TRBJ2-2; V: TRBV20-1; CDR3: CSARKGADTGELFF; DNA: TGCAGTGCTAGAAAGGGGGCGGATACCGGGGAGCTGTTTTTT
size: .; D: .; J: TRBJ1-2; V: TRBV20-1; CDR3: CSARRQLNYGYTF; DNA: TGCAGTGCTAGAAGGCAGCTGAACTATGGCTACACCTTC
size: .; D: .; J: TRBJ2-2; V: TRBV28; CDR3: CAVPAPGELFF; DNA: TGTGCCGTCCCAGCCCCCGGGGAGCTGTTTTTT
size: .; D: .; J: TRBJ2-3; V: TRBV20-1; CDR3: CSARDPNIVYRTDTQYF; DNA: TGCAGTGCTAGAGATCCCAATATCGTTTATCGCACAGATACGCAGTATTTT
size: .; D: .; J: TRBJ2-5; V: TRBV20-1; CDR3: CSARLQETQYF; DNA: TGCAGTGCTCGACTACAAGAGACCCAGTACTTC
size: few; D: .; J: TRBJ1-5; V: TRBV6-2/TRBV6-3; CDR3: CASRLSGSPQHF; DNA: TGTGCCAGCAGATTATCCGGGTCCCCCCAGCATTTT
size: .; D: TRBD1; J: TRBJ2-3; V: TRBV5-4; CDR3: CASSPVRGRDTDTQYF; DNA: TGTGCCAGCAGCCCAGTAAGGGGGCGAGACACAGATACGCAGTATTTT
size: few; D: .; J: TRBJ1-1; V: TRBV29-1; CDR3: CSVGPGDTEAFF; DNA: .
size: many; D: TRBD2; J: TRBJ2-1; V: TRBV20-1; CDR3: CSAPPGLAGYGHEQFF; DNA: TGCAGTGCCCCCCCAGGACTAGCGGGATATGGCCATGAGCAGTTCTTC
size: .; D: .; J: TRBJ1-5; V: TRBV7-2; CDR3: CASSLAAGLNQPQHF; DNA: TGTGCCAGCAGCTTAGCCGCGGGATTGAATCAGCCCCAGCATTTT
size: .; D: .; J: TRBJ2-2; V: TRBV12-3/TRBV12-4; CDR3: CASSGLSRYGELFF; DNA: TGTGCCAGCTCCGGATTGTCCCGGTACGGGGAGCTGTTTTTT
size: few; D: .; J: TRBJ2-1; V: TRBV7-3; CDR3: CASSPALGLANRDEQFF; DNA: TGTGCCAGCAGCCCAGCTCTCGGGCTAGCGAACAGGGATGAGCAGTTCTTC
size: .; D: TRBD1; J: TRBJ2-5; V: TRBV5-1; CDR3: CASSLGQGAREPQYF; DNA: TGCGCCAGCAGCTTGGGACAGGGGGCCCGGGAGCCCCAGTACTTC
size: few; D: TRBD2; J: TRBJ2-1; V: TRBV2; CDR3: CASSEEPVAGVLSSYNEQFF; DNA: TGTGCCAGCAGTGAAGAACCCGTGGCGGGAGTCCTGAGCTCCTACAATGAGCAGTTCTTC
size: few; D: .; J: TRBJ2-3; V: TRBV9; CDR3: CASSVGPIPQGDTQYF; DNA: TGTGCCAGCAGCGTAGGACCCATTCCCCAGGGGGATACGCAGTATTTT
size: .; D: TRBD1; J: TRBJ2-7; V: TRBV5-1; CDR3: CASSSGQDPDEQYF; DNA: TGCGCCAGCAGCTCAGGACAGGACCCGGACGAGCAGTACTTC
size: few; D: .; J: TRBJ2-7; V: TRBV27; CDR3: CASSFGLASYEQYF; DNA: TGTGCCAGCAGTTTTGGGCTAGCGAGCTACGAGCAGTACTTC
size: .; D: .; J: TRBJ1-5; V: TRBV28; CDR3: CASSFSGQPQHF; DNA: TGTGCCAGCAGTTTTAGCGGGCAGCCCCAGCATTTT
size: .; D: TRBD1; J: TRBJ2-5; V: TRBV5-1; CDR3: CASSHLVDRAKETQYF; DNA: TGCGCCAGCAGTCACCTCGTTGACAGGGCCAAAGAGACCCAGTACTTC
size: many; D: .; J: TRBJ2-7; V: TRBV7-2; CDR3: CASSLAQGREFGYEQYF; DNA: TGTGCCAGCAGCTTAGCGCAGGGACGGGAGTTCGGCTACGAGCAGTACTTC
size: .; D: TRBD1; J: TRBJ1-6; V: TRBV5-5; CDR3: CASSWADRERSSPLHF; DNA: TGTGCCAGCAGCTGGGCTGACAGGGAAAGAAGCTCACCCCTCCACTTT
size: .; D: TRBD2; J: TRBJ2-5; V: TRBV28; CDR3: CASSLLGLAGGAQYF; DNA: TGTGCCAGCAGTTTGTTGGGACTAGCGGGAGGTGCCCAGTACTTC
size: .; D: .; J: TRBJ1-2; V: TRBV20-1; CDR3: CSATRQADYGYTF; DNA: TGCAGTGCTACACGACAGGCAGACTATGGCTACACCTTC
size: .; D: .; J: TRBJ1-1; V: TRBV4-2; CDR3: CASSQDHGNTEAFF; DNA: TGTGCCAGCAGCCAAGATCACGGGAACACTGAAGCTTTCTTT
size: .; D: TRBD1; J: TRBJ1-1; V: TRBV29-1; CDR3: CSVERVTGGAIMNTEAFF; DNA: TGCAGCGTTGAAAGGGTGACAGGGGGTGCCATCATGAACACTGAAGCTTTCTTT
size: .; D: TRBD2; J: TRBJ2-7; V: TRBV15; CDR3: CATSIFLAGAEQYF; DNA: TGTGCCACCAGCATTTTCCTAGCGGGAGCCGAGCAGTACTTC
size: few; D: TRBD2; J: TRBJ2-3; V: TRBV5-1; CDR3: CASRRTSGFGTDTQYF; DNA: TGCGCCAGCAGGAGGACTAGCGGGTTTGGCACAGATACGCAGTATTTT